This is a list of T cell receptor beta chains from one sample in a study of OX40 agonist ivuxolimab in advanced cancers. Profiling relied on immunoSEQ multiplex PCR, and the TCRdb table lists in-frame clones only, not all of them. The sample has about 95,000 clones, approximately 86% seen once; the top ten hold 3% to 4%. The material sequenced was CD4+ or CD8+ T cells sorted from blood, taken in a trial of the OX40 agonist ivuxolimab. The origin of the receptors is an adult with an advanced solid tumor such as melanoma, head and neck, liver or kidney cancer. CDR3s include the opening cysteine and the closing phenylalanine or tryptophan. Each record gives: D gene, V gene, J gene, clone size, CDR3 DNA, CDR3 protein. A D gene is named only where the DNA matches it firmly. Clone size appears in some rows only: once, few, many, or a class for an expanded clone.

D: .; V: TRBV9; J: TRBJ2-2; size: .; DNA: TGTGCCAGCAGCGCGGGGGGGGACAGGGCGTCACCCGGGGAGCTGTTTTTT; CDR3: CASSAGGDRASPGELFF
D: .; V: TRBV19; J: TRBJ1-1; size: .; DNA: TGTGCCAGTAAGCCCGGACCAAACACTGAAGCTTTCTTT; CDR3: CASKPGPNTEAFF
D: .; V: TRBV2; J: TRBJ1-1; size: .; DNA: TGTGCCAGCACCGAGAGTCCGACAGGCGCCTTGGGGGCTTTCTTT; CDR3: CASTESPTGALGAFF
D: .; V: TRBV5-1; J: TRBJ1-6; size: .; DNA: TGCGCCAGCAGCTTGGCCGGCAAGGAGAGGTCACCCCTCCACTTT; CDR3: CASSLAGKERSPLHF
D: .; V: TRBV28; J: TRBJ2-5; size: .; DNA: TGTGCCAGCAGATCCGATATGGAGACCCAGTACTTC; CDR3: CASRSDMETQYF
D: TRBD2; V: TRBV7-2; J: TRBJ2-5; size: .; DNA: TGTGCCAGCAGAGCAGCGGGATCTTACCAAGAGACCCAGTACTTC; CDR3: CASRAAGSYQETQYF
D: .; V: TRBV5-8; J: TRBJ2-5; size: once; DNA: TGTGCCAGCAGCTTGGAGACAGCTCAAGAGACCCAGTACTTC; CDR3: CASSLETAQETQYF
D: .; V: TRBV5-1; J: TRBJ2-2; size: .; DNA: TGCGCCAGCAGCTTGCTAGCTAACACCGGGGAGCTGTTTTTT; CDR3: CASSLLANTGELFF
D: .; V: TRBV6-1; J: TRBJ2-6; size: few; DNA: TGTGCCAGCAGTGAAGACAGCTCTGGGGCCAACGTCCTGACTTTC; CDR3: CASSEDSSGANVLTF
D: TRBD1; V: TRBV5-5; J: TRBJ1-1; size: .; DNA: TGTGCCAGCAGCTTACACCGGGACAGCTCTCCTGAAGCTTTCTTT; CDR3: CASSLHRDSSPEAFF
D: .; V: TRBV28; J: TRBJ2-4; size: .; DNA: TGTGCCAGCCGGAGGATACAGGGTCCTGGGGGCATTCAGTACTTC; CDR3: CASRRIQGPGGIQYF
D: .; V: TRBV7-2; J: TRBJ2-1; size: .; DNA: TGTGCCAGCAGCTCAGGGGGGGGCGGGAGCTCCTACAATGAGCAGTTCTTC; CDR3: CASSSGGGGSSYNEQFF
D: TRBD2; V: TRBV19; J: TRBJ2-5; size: .; DNA: TGTGCCAGTAGTGCTGTCCTAGCGGGAGTACCGCACTTC; CDR3: CASSAVLAGVPHF
D: .; V: TRBV4-3; J: TRBJ2-5; size: .; DNA: TGCGCCAGCAGCCAAAGTATAGCTAGGGAGACCCAGTACTTC; CDR3: CASSQSIARETQYF
D: TRBD1; V: TRBV19; J: TRBJ1-5; size: .; DNA: TGTGCCAGTAGTTTCGGGACAGCGAATCAGCCCCAGCATTTT; CDR3: CASSFGTANQPQHF
D: TRBD1; V: TRBV4-1; J: TRBJ1-1; size: .; DNA: TGCGCCAGCACCCTTAGAAAGGGGACAGGGGGCACTGAAGCTTTCTTT; CDR3: CASTLRKGTGGTEAFF
D: .; V: TRBV2; J: TRBJ1-5; size: .; DNA: TGTGCCAGCAGGGCAACCGACAGGTGGAATCAGCCCCAGCATTTT; CDR3: CASRATDRWNQPQHF
D: .; V: TRBV6-6; J: TRBJ1-1; size: once; DNA: TGTGCCAGCAGTCGGGAGGAGATAACTGAAGCTTTCTTT; CDR3: CASSREEITEAFF
D: .; V: TRBV28; J: TRBJ2-3; size: .; DNA: TGTGCCAGCAGTTTAGCAGGGGACACAGATACGCAGTATTTT; CDR3: CASSLAGDTDTQYF
D: .; V: TRBV28; J: TRBJ2-5; size: .; DNA: TGTGCCAGCAGTAGGGCCTTAAGGAGAGAGACCCAGTACTTC; CDR3: CASSRALRRETQYF
D: .; V: TRBV4-1; J: TRBJ1-2; size: .; DNA: TGCGCCAGCAGCCAAGAGCCGGGGAGGGAGGAGATCCAGGGGACCTTC; CDR3: CASSQEPGREEIQGTF
D: .; V: TRBV6-6; J: TRBJ2-3; size: .; DNA: TGTGCCAGCAGTTATGGAGGGGGCGGTAACACAGATACGCAGTATTTT; CDR3: CASSYGGGGNTDTQYF
D: .; V: TRBV5-5; J: TRBJ2-2; size: .; DNA: TGTGCCAGCAGCTTCATACTAGTCGGCACCGGGGAGCTGTTTTTT; CDR3: CASSFILVGTGELFF
D: .; V: TRBV4-1; J: TRBJ2-2; size: .; DNA: TGCGCCAGCAGCCAAGACTCAAGCGGGACACTCACCGGGGAGCTGTTTTTT; CDR3: CASSQDSSGTLTGELFF
D: TRBD1; V: TRBV11-3; J: TRBJ2-1; size: .; DNA: TGTGCCAGCAGCTTGCTGGGGACAGAGATAATAAATGAGCAGTTCTTC; CDR3: CASSLLGTEIINEQFF
D: TRBD1; V: TRBV28; J: TRBJ1-2; size: .; DNA: TGTGCCAGCAGATCCCCTTCGGACAGGGATGGGAATGGCTACACCTTC; CDR3: CASRSPSDRDGNGYTF
D: .; V: TRBV13; J: TRBJ1-1; size: .; DNA: TGTGCCAGCAGCTTAAATCGGGGGAATGAAGCTTTCTTT; CDR3: CASSLNRGNEAFF
D: .; V: TRBV28; J: TRBJ2-5; size: once; DNA: TGTGCCAGCAGTTTAAGTCAGGGGGGGTACCAAGAGACCCAGTACTTC; CDR3: CASSLSQGGYQETQYF
D: TRBD1; V: TRBV7-9; J: TRBJ2-7; size: .; DNA: TGTGCCAGCAGCGACGGGACAGGACCCTACGAGCAGTACTTC; CDR3: CASSDGTGPYEQYF
D: .; V: TRBV6-5; J: TRBJ1-2; size: .; DNA: TGTGCCAGCAGTTACCAGGCAGGCTCTGGCTACACCTTC; CDR3: CASSYQAGSGYTF
D: .; V: TRBV7-2; J: TRBJ2-1; size: .; DNA: TGTGCCAGCAGCTTGGATTACAATGAGCAGTTCTTC; CDR3: CASSLDYNEQFF
D: TRBD1; V: TRBV5-1; J: TRBJ2-7; size: .; DNA: TGCGCCACATCCGCAGGGGGCTACGAGCAGTACTTC; CDR3: CATSAGGYEQYF
D: TRBD2; V: TRBV4-1; J: TRBJ2-3; size: .; DNA: TGCGCCAGCAGCCGACTGGGACTAGCGGGAGGGTCCGGGGATACGCAGTATTTT; CDR3: CASSRLGLAGGSGDTQYF
D: TRBD1; V: TRBV7-8; J: TRBJ2-1; size: .; DNA: TGTGCCAGCAGCTTAGTGCAGGGGGACTACAATGAGCAGTTCTTC; CDR3: CASSLVQGDYNEQFF
D: .; V: TRBV5-1; J: TRBJ2-1; size: .; DNA: TGCGCCAGCAGCTTGGCAAGTGAGCAGTTCTTC; CDR3: CASSLASEQFF
D: TRBD2; V: TRBV4-1; J: TRBJ2-1; size: .; DNA: TGCGCCAGCAGCCAATCTCCAGCGGGAGGGCTTAATGAGCAGTTCTTC; CDR3: CASSQSPAGGLNEQFF
D: .; V: TRBV7-9; J: TRBJ1-2; size: .; DNA: TGTGCCAGCAGCTTAGCGCGGTACAGGGAGGACTATGGCTACACCTTC; CDR3: CASSLARYREDYGYTF
D: TRBD1; V: TRBV19; J: TRBJ1-1; size: .; DNA: TGTGCCAGTAGGGGGACAGTGAACACTGAAGCTTTCTTT; CDR3: CASRGTVNTEAFF
D: TRBD2; V: TRBV6-4; J: TRBJ2-1; size: .; DNA: TGTGCCAGCAAAGCGGGAGTGTTATCGAATGAGCAGTTCTTC; CDR3: CASKAGVLSNEQFF
D: TRBD2; V: TRBV5-1; J: TRBJ2-7; size: .; DNA: TGCGCCAGCCGGGCGGGAGGCCCCTCCGAGCAGTACTTC; CDR3: CASRAGGPSEQYF